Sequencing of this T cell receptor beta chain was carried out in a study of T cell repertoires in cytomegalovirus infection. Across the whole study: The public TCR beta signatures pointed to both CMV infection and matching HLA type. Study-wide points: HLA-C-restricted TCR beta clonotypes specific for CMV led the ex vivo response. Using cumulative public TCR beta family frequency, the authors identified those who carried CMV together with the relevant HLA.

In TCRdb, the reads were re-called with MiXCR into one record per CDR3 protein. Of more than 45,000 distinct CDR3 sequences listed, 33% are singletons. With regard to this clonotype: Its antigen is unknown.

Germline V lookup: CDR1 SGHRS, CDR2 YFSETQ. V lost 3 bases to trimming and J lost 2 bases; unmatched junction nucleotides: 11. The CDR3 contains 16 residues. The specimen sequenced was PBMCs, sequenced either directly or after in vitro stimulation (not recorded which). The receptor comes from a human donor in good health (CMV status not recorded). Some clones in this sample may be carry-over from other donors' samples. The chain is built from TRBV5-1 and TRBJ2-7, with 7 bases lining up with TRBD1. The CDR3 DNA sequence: TGCGCCAGCAGCTCGGGATTGGGACAGTTAACCTACGAGCAGTACTTC. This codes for CASSSGLGQLTYEQYF.